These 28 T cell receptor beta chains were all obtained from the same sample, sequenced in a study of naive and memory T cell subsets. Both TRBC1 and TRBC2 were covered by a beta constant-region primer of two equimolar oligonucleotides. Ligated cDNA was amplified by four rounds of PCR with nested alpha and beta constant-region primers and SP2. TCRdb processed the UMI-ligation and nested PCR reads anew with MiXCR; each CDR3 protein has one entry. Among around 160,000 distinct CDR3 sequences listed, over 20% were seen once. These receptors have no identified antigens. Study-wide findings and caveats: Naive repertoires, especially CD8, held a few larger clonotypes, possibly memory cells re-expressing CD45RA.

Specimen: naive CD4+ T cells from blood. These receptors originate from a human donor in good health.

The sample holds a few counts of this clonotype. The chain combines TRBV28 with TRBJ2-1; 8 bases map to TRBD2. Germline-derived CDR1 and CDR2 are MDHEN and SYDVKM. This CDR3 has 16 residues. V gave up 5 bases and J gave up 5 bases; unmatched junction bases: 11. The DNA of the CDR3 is TGTGCCAGCAGTCCACACCAGGGCGGGGGGCACAATGAGCAGTTCTTC. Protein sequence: CASSPHQGGGHNEQFF.

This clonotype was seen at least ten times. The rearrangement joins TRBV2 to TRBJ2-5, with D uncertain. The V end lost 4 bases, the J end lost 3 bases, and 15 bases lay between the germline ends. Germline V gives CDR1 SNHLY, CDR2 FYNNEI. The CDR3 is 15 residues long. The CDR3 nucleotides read TGTGCCAGCAGTGTCCGGATCGAGTGGGAAGAGACCCAGTACTTC. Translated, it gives CASSVRIEWEETQYF.

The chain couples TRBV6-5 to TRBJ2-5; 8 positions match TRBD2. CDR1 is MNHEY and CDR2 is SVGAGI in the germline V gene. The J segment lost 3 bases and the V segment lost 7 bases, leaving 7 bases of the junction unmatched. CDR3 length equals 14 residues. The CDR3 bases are TGTGCCAGCAACAACCCGGGACTAGAAGAGACCCAGTACTTC. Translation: CASNNPGLEETQYF.

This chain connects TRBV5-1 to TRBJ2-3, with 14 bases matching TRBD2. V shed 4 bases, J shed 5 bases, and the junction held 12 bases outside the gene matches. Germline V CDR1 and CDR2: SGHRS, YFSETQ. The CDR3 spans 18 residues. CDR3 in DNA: TGCGCCAGCAGCCTCTCCGGGACTAGCGGGAGAGTCGGAGATACGCAGTATTTT. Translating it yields CASSLSGTSGRVGDTQYF.

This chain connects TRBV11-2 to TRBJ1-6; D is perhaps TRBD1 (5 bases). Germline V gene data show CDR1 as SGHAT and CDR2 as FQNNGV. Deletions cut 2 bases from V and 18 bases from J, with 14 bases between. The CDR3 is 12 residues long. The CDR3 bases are TGTGCCAGCAGCTTATCAAGGGACCTCACCCACTTT. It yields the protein CASSLSRDLTHF.

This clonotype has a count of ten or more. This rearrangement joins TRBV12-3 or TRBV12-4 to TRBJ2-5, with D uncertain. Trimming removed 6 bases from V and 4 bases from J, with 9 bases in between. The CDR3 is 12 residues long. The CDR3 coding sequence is TGTGCCAGCAGCCCTAAGATAGAGACCCAGTACTTC. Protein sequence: CASSPKIETQYF.

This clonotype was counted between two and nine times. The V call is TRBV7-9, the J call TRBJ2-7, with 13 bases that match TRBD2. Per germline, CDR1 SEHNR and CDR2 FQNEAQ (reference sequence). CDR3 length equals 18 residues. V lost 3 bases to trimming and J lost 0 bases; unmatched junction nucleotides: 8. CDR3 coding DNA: TGTGCCAGCAGCTTCCGGCCCGGGACTAGCGGGAACTCCTACGAGCAGTACTTC. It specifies CASSFRPGTSGNSYEQYF.

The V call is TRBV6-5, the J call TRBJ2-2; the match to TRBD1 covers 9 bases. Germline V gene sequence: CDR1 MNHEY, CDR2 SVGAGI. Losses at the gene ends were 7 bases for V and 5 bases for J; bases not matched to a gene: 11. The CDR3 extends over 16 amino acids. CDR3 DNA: TGTGCCAGCACCTTACTACCGGGACAGGGTACCGGGGAGCTGTTTTTT. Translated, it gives CASTLLPGQGTGELFF.

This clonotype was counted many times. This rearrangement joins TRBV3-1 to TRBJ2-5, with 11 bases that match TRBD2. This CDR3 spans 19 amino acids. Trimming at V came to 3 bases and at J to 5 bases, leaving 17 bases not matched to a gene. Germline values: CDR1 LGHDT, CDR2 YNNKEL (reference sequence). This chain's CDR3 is CASSHLLRTSGLKKETQYF. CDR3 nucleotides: TGTGCCAGCAGCCATCTTCTTCGGACTAGCGGGCTAAAGAAGGAGACCCAGTACTTC.

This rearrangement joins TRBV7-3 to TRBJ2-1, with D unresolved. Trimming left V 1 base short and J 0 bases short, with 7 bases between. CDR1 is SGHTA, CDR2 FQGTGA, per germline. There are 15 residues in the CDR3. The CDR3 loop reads CASSLIASSYNEQFF. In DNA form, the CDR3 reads TGTGCCAGCAGCTTAATTGCGAGCTCCTACAATGAGCAGTTCTTC.

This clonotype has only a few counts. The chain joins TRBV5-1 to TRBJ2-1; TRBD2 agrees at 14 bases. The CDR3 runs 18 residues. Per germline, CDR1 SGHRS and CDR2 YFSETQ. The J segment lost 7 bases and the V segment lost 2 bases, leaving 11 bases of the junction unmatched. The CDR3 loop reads CASSFPGTSGSRGNEQFF. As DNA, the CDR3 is TGCGCCAGCAGCTTCCCAGGGACTAGCGGGAGTAGGGGGAATGAGCAGTTCTTC.

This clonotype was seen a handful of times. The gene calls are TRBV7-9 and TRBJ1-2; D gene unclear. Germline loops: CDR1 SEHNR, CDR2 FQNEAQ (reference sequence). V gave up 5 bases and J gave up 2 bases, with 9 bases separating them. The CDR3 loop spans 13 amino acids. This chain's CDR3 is CASSPATNYGYTF. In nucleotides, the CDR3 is TGTGCCAGCAGCCCTGCCACCAACTATGGCTACACCTTC.

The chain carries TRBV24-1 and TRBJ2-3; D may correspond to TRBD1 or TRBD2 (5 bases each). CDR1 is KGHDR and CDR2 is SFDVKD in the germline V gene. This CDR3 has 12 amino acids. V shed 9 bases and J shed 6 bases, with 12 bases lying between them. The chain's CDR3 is CATGGRADTQYF. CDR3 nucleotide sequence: TGTGCCACCGGGGGTCGGGCCGATACGCAGTATTTT.

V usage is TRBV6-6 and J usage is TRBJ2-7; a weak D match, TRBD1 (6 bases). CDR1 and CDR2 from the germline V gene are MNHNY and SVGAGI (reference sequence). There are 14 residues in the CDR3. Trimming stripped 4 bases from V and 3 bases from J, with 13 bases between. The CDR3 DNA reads TGTGCCAGCAGTTCTCCGGGACACTTCTACGAGCAGTACTTC. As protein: CASSSPGHFYEQYF.

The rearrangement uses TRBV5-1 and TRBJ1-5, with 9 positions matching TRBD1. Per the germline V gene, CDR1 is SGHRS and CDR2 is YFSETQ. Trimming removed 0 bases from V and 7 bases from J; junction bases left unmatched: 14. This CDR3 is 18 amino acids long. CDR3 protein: CASSLVPQGATRHQPQHF. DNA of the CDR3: TGCGCCAGCAGCTTGGTCCCACAGGGGGCCACAAGGCACCAGCCCCAGCATTTT.

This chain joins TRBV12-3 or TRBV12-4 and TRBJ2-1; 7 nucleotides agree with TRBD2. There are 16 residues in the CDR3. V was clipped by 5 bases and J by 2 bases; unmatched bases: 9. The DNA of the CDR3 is TGTGCCAGCAGTCCGCGGGTGGGGGGGGCCTACAATGAGCAGTTCTTC. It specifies CASSPRVGGAYNEQFF.

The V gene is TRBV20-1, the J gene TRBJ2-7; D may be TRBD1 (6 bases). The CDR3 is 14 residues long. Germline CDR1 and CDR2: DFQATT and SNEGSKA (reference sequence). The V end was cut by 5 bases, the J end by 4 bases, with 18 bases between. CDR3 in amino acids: CSALGWSTGYEQYF. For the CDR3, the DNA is TGCAGTGCTCTTGGATGGAGTACAGGGTACGAGCAGTACTTC.

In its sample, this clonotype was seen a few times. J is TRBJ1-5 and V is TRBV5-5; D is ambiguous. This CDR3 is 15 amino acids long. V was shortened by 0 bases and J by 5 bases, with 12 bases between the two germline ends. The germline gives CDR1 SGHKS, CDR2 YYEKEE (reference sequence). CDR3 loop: CASSLDGPSYQPQHF. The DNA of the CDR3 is TGTGCCAGCAGCTTGGATGGGCCGAGTTATCAGCCCCAGCATTTT.

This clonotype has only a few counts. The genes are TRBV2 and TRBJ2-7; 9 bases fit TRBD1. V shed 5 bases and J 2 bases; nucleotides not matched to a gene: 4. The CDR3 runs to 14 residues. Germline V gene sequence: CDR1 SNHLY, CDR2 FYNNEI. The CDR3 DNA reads TGTGCCAGCAGTAAGGACAGGGGCCCCTACGAGCAGTACTTC. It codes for CASSKDRGPYEQYF.

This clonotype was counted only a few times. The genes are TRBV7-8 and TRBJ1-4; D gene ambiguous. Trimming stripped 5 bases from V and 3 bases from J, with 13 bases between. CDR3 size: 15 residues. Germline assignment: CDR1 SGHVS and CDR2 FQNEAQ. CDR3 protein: CASSIPGVPNEKLFF. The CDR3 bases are TGTGCCAGCAGCATCCCCGGGGTCCCTAATGAAAAACTGTTTTTT.

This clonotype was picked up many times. The CDR3 nucleotides read TGTGCCTGGACCCCATACACAGATACGCAGTATTTT. Its translation: CAWTPYTDTQYF. V usage is TRBV30 and J usage is TRBJ2-3; D unclear. The CDR3 length is 12 residues. Trimming stripped 4 bases from V and 2 bases from J, with 7 bases between. Germline V gene lookup returns CDR1 GTSNPN and CDR2 SVGIG (reference sequence).

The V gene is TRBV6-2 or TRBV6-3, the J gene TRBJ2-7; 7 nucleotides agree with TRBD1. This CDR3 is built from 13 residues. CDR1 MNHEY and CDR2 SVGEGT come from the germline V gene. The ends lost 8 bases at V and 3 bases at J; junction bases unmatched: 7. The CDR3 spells CASVVGTVYEQYF. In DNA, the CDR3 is TGTGCCAGCGTTGTAGGGACAGTCTACGAGCAGTACTTC.

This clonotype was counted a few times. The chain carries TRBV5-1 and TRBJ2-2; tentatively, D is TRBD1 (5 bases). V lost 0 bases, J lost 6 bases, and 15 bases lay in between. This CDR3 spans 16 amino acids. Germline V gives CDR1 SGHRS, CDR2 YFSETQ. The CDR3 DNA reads TGCGCCAGCAGCTTGGAGGGGTCGCAACTTTCCGGGGAGCTGTTTTTT. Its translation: CASSLEGSQLSGELFF.

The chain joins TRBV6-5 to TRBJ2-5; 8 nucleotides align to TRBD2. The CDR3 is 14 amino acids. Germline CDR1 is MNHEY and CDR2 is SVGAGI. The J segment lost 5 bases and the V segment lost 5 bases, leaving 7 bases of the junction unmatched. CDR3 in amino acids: CASSRAGAGETQYF. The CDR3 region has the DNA TGTGCCAGCAGTCGAGCGGGGGCAGGGGAGACCCAGTACTTC.

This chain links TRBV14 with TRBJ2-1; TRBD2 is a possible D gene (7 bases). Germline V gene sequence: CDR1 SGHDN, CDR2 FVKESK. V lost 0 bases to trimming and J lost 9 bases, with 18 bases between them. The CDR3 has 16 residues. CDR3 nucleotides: TGTGCCAGCAGCCAAGAATTTGATTTAGGGGGGGGTGAGCAGTTCTTC. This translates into CASSQEFDLGGGEQFF.

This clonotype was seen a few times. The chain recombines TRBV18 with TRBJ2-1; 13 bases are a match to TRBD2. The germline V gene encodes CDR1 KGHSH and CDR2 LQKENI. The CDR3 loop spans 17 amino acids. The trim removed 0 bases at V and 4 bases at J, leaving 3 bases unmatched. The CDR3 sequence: CASSPPGLAGPYNEQFF. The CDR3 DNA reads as TGTGCCAGCTCACCACCGGGACTAGCGGGGCCTTACAATGAGCAGTTCTTC.

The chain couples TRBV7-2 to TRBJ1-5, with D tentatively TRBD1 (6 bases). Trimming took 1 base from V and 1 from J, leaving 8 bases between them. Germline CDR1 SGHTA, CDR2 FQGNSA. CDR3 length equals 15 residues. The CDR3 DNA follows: TGTGCCAGCAGCTTAGAAGGGGGGAGCAATCAGCCCCAGCATTTT. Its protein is CASSLEGGSNQPQHF.

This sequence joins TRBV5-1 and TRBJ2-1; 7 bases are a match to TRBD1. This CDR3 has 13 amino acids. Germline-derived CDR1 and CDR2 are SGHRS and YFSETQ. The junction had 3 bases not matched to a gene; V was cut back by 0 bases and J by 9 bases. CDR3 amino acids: CASSLGQGGEQFF. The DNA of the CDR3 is TGCGCCAGCAGCTTGGGACAGGGTGGTGAGCAGTTCTTC.